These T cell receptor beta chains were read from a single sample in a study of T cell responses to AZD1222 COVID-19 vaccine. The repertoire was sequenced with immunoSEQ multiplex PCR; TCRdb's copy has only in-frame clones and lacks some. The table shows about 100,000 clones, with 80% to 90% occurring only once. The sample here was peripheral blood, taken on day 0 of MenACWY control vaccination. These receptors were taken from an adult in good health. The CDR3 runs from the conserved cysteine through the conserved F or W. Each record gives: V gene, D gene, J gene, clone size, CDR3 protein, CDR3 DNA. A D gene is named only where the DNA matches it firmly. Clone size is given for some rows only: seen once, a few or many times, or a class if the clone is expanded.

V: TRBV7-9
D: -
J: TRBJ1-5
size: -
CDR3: CASSLGGDQPQHF
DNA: TGTGCCAGCAGCTTAGGAGGAGATCAGCCCCAGCATTTT

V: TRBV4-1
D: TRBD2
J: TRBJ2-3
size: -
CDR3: CASSHGTSGRDSSTDTQYF
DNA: TGCGCCAGCAGCCATGGGACTAGCGGGAGAGATTCTAGCACAGATACGCAGTATTTT

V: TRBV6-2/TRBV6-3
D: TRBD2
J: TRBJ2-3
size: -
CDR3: CASSSGWREWRTDTQYF
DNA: TGTGCCAGCAGTTCTGGTTGGCGGGAGTGGCGCACAGATACGCAGTATTTT

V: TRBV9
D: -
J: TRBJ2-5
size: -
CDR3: CASSVSRWGGPQETQYF
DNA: TGTGCCAGCAGCGTTTCCCGCTGGGGAGGACCCCAAGAGACCCAGTACTTC

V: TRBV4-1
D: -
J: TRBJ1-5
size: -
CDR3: CASSQIFVGSGAYSNQPQHF
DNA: TGCGCCAGCAGCCAAATTTTCGTGGGTTCCGGGGCCTATAGCAATCAGCCCCAGCATTTT

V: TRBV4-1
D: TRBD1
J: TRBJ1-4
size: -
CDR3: CASSQGLGTGGEKLFF
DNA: TGCGCCAGCAGCCAGGGTTTGGGAACAGGGGGTGAAAAACTGTTTTTT

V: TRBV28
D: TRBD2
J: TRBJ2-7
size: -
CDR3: CASSADTSGGTSYEQYF
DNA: TGTGCCAGCAGTGCCGATACTAGCGGGGGCACCTCCTACGAGCAGTACTTC

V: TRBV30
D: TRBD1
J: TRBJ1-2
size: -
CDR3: CAWSVGTGDNTF
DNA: TGTGCCTGGAGTGTAGGGACAGGGGACAACACCTTC

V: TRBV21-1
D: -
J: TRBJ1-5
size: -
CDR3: CASSKTGSRNQPQHF
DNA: TGTGCCAGCAGCAAAACCGGGAGCCGCAATCAGCCCCAGCATTTT

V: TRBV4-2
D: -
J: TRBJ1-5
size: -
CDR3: CASSQGANQPQHF
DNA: TGTGCCAGCAGCCAAGGCGCCAATCAGCCCCAGCATTTT

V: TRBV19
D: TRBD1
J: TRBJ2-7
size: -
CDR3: CASSINRGPYEQYF
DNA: TGTGCCAGTAGTATCAACAGGGGCCCCTACGAGCAGTACTTC

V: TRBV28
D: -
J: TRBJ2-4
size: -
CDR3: CASIVRAMVKNIQYF
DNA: TGTGCCAGCATTGTCCGGGCTATGGTCAAAAACATTCAGTACTTC

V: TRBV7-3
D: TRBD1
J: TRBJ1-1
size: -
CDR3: CASSFQGGTEAFF
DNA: TGTGCCAGCAGCTTTCAGGGGGGCACTGAAGCTTTCTTT

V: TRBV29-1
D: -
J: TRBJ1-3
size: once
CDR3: CSVDSQGGNTIYF
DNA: TGCAGCGTTGACAGCCAGGGAGGAAACACCATATATTTT

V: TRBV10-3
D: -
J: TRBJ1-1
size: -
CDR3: CAISESNKGISEAFF
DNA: TGTGCCATCAGTGAGAGTAATAAGGGGATCAGTGAAGCTTTCTTT

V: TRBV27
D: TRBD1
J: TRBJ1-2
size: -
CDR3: CASSPQAQGANYGYTF
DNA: TGTGCCAGCAGCCCGCAGGCTCAGGGGGCTAACTATGGCTACACCTTC

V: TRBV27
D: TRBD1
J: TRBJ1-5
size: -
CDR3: CASSDRAYGQPQHF
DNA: TGTGCCAGCAGTGACAGGGCCTACGGGCAGCCCCAGCATTTT

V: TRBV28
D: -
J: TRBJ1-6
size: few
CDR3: CASSLTRDTVFTLHF
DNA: TGTGCCAGCAGTTTAACCCGGGACACCGTATTCACCCTCCACTTT

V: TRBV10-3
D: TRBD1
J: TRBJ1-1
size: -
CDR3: CAIKKGALNTEAFF
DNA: TGTGCCATCAAAAAGGGGGCCTTGAACACTGAAGCTTTCTTT

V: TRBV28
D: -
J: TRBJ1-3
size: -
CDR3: CASRIPGGGGNTIYF
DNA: TGTGCCAGCAGAATTCCCGGTGGGGGGGGAAACACCATATATTTT

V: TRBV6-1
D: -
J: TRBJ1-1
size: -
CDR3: CASSDRGNTEAFF
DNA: TGTGCCAGCAGTGACAGGGGGAACACTGAAGCTTTCTTT